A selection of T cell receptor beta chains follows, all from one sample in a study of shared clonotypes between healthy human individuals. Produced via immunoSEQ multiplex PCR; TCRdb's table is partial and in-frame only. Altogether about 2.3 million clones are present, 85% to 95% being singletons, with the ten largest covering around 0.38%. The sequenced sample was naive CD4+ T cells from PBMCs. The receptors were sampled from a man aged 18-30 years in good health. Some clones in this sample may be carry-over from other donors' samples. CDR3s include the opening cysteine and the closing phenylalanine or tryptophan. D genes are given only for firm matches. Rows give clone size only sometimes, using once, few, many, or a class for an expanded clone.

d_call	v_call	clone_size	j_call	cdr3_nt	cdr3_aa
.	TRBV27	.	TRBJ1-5	TGTGCCAGCGGACTGACGGGGTTGGGCAATCAGCCCCAGCATTTT	CASGLTGLGNQPQHF
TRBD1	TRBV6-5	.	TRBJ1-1	TGTGCCAGCAACCAGGGGGGCACTGAAGCTTTCTTT	CASNQGGTEAFF
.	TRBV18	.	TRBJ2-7	TGTGCCAGCTCACCTAGGGGGGGTGGCTACGAGCAGTACTTC	CASSPRGGGYEQYF
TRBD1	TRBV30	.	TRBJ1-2	TGTGCCTGGAGTGAGCAGGGGGCACGCGGCTACACCTTC	CAWSEQGARGYTF
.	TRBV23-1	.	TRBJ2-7	TGCGCCAGCAGCCCCTTAAGGCAGACTCTTCGTTCCTACGAGCAGTACTTC	CASSPLRQTLRSYEQYF
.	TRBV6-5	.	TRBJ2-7	TGTGCCAGCAGTTCGCCGTCCCGACGGCCCGGTTACGAGCAGTACTTC	CASSSPSRRPGYEQYF
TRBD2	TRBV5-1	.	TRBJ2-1	TGCGCCAGCAGCTTGGTACTAGCGGGCAAAATTGAGCAGTTCTTC	CASSLVLAGKIEQFF
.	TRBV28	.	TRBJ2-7	TGTGCCAGCAGTTTTACTATAACCGGCTACGAGCAGTACTTC	CASSFTITGYEQYF
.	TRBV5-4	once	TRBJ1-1	TGTGCCAGCAGCTTGGCAGGAGGGCCCACTGAAGCTTTCTTT	CASSLAGGPTEAFF
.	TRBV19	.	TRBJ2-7	TGTGCCAGTAGTATACCACCCTTCGAGCAGTACTTC	CASSIPPFEQYF
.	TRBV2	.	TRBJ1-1	TGTGCCAGCCTGAAACAAGGGGTCACTGAAGCTTTCTTT	CASLKQGVTEAFF
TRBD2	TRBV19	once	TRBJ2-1	TGTGCCAGTAGTCCATGGACTAGGGACAATGAGCAGTTCTTC	CASSPWTRDNEQFF
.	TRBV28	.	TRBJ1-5	TGTGCCAGCGAGAGTCATAGCAATCAGCCCCAGCATTTT	CASESHSNQPQHF
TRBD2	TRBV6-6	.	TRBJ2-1	TGTGCCAGCAGTGACCGAGCGGGAGAGCAGTTCTTC	CASSDRAGEQFF
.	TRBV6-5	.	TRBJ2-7	TGTGCCAGCAGTTACCGATCCGAGCAGTACTTC	CASSYRSEQYF
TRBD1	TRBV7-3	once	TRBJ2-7	TGTGCCAGCAGCTCGGGGACAGGACGGCATGGGGAGCAGTACTTC	CASSSGTGRHGEQYF
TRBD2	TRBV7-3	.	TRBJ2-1	TGTGCCAGCAGCTTATCAGCGGGAATTGGTCCGAATGAGCAGTTCTTC	CASSLSAGIGPNEQFF
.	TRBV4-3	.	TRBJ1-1	TGCGCCAGCAGCCAACTACGCGGGGGCCTGTCGAACACTGAAGCTTTCTTT	CASSQLRGGLSNTEAFF
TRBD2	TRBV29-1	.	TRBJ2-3	TGCAGCGCCCGGACTAGCGGGAGCGTCGATACGCAGTATTTT	CSARTSGSVDTQYF
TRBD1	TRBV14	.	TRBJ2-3	TGTGCCAGCAGCCAGAGCCCGGGACAGAGCACAGATACGCAGTATTTT	CASSQSPGQSTDTQYF
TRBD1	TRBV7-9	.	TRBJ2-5	TGTGCCAGCAGCCCTCAGGGGGTGAGGGTTCAGGAGACCCAGTACTTC	CASSPQGVRVQETQYF
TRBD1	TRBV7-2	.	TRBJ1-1	TGTGCCAGCAGCCTCGGACAGGGGGCTGTTGACACTGAAGCTTTCTTT	CASSLGQGAVDTEAFF
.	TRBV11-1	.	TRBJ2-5	TGTGCCAGCAGCTTCGGAAGGGGACCCCAAGAGACCCAGTACTTC	CASSFGRGPQETQYF
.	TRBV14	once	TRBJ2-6	TGTGCCAGCAGGCTGAGTTCTGGGGCCAACGTCCTGACTTTC	CASRLSSGANVLTF
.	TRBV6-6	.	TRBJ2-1	TGTGCCAGCAGGATAGCGGACCTCTACAATGAGCAGTTCTTC	CASRIADLYNEQFF
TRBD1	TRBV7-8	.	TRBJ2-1	TGTGCCAGCAGCCCCCCTCTGGGACAGGGAGTGATCAATGAGCAGTTCTTC	CASSPPLGQGVINEQFF
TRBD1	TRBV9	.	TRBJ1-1	TGTGCCAGCAGCTCACCGGGACAGGACACTGAAGCTTTCTTT	CASSSPGQDTEAFF
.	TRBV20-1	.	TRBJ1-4	TGCAGTGCTGCAGACAATGAAAAACTGTTTTTT	CSAADNEKLFF
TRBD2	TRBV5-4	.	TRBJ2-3	TGTGCCAGCAGCTTGGGTAGCGGGAGAGCAGATACGCAGTATTTT	CASSLGSGRADTQYF